This T cell receptor beta chain was profiled in a study of technical replicates of blood from four donors. Sequenced by immunoSEQ multiplex PCR; TCRdb stores in-frame clones only, minus some. Among about 93,000 clones listed, around 95% were seen once. Germline V gene data show CDR1 as SNHLY and CDR2 as FYNNEI. Trimming removed 3 bases at V and 2 bases at J, with 14 bases between. The CDR3 runs 16 residues. Specimen: T cells isolated from PBMCs. The source is a human donor in good health. The chain combines TRBV2 with TRBJ2-1, with D maybe TRBD1 (7 bases). The chain's CDR3 is CASSEAGGHPYNEQFF. In nucleotides, the CDR3 is TGTGCCAGCAGTGAGGCAGGGGGGCACCCCTACAATGAGCAGTTCTTC.